These 24 T cell receptor beta chains were all obtained from the same sample, sequenced in a study of blood T cell repertoires in COVID-19. The repertoire was sequenced with immunoSEQ multiplex PCR; TCRdb's copy has only in-frame clones and lacks some. The profile covers 200,000 to 250,000 clones, with 70% to 90% appearing a single time and more than 10% taken by the ten largest. Sequencing was performed on peripheral blood. The receptors come from a woman aged 18-29 years who had recovered from COVID-19.

The chain employs TRBV19 and TRBJ2-7; tentative D call: TRBD2 (5 bases). The V end lost 5 bases, the J end lost 2 bases, and 10 bases lay between the germline ends. This CDR3 comprises 13 residues. In germline, CDR1 is LNHDA, CDR2 SQIVND (reference sequence). This CDR3 reads CASSDYLTYEQYF. In DNA, the CDR3 is TGTGCCAGTAGTGACTACCTGACCTACGAGCAGTACTTC.

This clone showed up just once. The chain is built from TRBV19 and TRBJ2-3; 10 bases are a match to TRBD2. Germline lookup yields CDR1 LNHDA and CDR2 SQIVND (reference sequence). V shed 3 bases and J 4 bases; nucleotides not matched to a gene: 7. The CDR3 sequence is 16 residues long. The CDR3 is CASSIRAGGGADTQYF. The CDR3 coding sequence is TGTGCCAGTAGTATCCGAGCGGGAGGGGGGGCAGATACGCAGTATTTT.

The gene calls are TRBV6-2 or TRBV6-3 and TRBJ2-1, with a weak D call TRBD2 (6 bases). From germline, CDR1 is MNHEY and CDR2 SVGEGT. V lost 5 bases to trimming and J lost 4 bases, with 15 bases between them. The CDR3 has 15 amino acids. CDR3: CASSRTGERYNEQFF. The CDR3 nucleotides read TGTGCCAGCAGTAGAACGGGAGAACGATACAATGAGCAGTTCTTC.

The rearrangement links TRBV6-5 to TRBJ1-1; D might be TRBD1 (6 bases). The germline V gene encodes CDR1 MNHEY and CDR2 SVGAGI. The CDR3 runs 16 residues. V was trimmed by 2 bases and J by 2 bases, leaving 15 bases between them. CDR3 protein: CASSYRTASINTEAFF. In DNA, the CDR3 is TGTGCCAGCAGTTACAGGACAGCGTCCATCAACACTGAAGCTTTCTTT.

The chain couples TRBV3-1 (or the pseudogene TRBV3-2) to TRBJ2-5, with D unresolved. CDR3 length: 17 amino acids. Germline CDR1 LGHDT, CDR2 YNNKEL (reference sequence). Between the trimmed V and J ends, which lost 3 bases and 4 bases, there was a span of 21 bases. The CDR3 sequence is CASSQLTRGPFLETQYF. CDR3 nucleotides: TGTGCCAGCAGCCAGTTGACCCGCGGTCCCTTCCTAGAGACCCAGTACTTC.

This clone turned up a few times. The chain uses TRBV7-9 and TRBJ2-4; D possibly corresponds to TRBD2 (6 bases). This CDR3 spans 16 amino acids. Trimming removed 4 bases at V and 3 bases at J, with 16 bases between. Germline-derived CDR1 and CDR2 are SEHNR and FQNEAQ (reference sequence). This CDR3 is CASSSPKGGSKNIQYF. The CDR3 DNA reads as TGTGCCAGCAGCTCGCCGAAAGGAGGGAGCAAAAACATTCAGTACTTC.

This clone was seen once. The chain links TRBV7-8 to TRBJ2-3, with 7 bases fitting TRBD2. Per germline, CDR1 SGHVS and CDR2 FQNEAQ. This CDR3 is built from 18 residues. V lost 4 bases, J lost 9 bases, and 22 bases stayed unmatched. The chain's CDR3 is CASSSPRGVSAPFGTQYF. The CDR3 DNA follows: TGTGCCAGCAGCTCCCCCCGGGGGGTTTCAGCCCCATTCGGAACGCAGTATTTT.

The chain joins TRBV7-2 to TRBJ1-2; D ambiguous. V lost 8 bases and J 7 bases, leaving 20 bases between the germline ends. The CDR3 is made up of 14 amino acids. CDR1 is SGHTA, CDR2 FQGNSA, per germline. This CDR3 is CASGPQREHPGYTF. CDR3 sequence (DNA): TGTGCCAGCGGTCCACAGAGGGAGCATCCTGGCTACACCTTC.

The rearrangement joins TRBV9 to TRBJ2-5; the D gene is possibly TRBD2 (5 bases). Germline V gene lookup returns CDR1 SGDLS and CDR2 YYNGEE. Trimming shortened V by 2 bases and J by 3 bases, and 8 bases separated the two germline ends. CDR3 length: 13 residues. The CDR3, as DNA: TGTGCCAGCAGCGTTAGAGCGGAAGAGACCCAGTACTTC. Translation: CASSVRAEETQYF.

The chain has TRBV24-1 and TRBJ2-1; a weak D match, TRBD1 (5 bases). Germline CDR1 reads KGHDR; CDR2 reads SFDVKD. The CDR3 spans 15 residues. V lost 0 bases and J 4 bases, leaving 9 bases between the germline ends. The CDR3 nucleotides are TGTGCCACCAGTGATTTGACAGGACGTTACAATGAGCAGTTCTTC. It translates to CATSDLTGRYNEQFF.

The chain recombines TRBV6-2 or TRBV6-3 with TRBJ1-2; 9 nucleotides agree with TRBD1. Germline V gene sequence: CDR1 MNHEY, CDR2 SVGEGT. The CDR3 spans 16 residues. The trim removed 4 bases at V and 11 bases at J, leaving 17 bases unmatched. CDR3 sequence: CASSSSLGQGRPRYTF. The CDR3 DNA reads as TGTGCCAGCAGTTCCTCCCTAGGACAGGGGCGACCGCGGTACACCTTC.

This clone has more than one count but fewer than ten. V is TRBV5-5 and J is TRBJ1-5; D gene ambiguous. This CDR3 is built from 13 residues. Germline V gene lookup returns CDR1 SGHKS and CDR2 YYEKEE (reference sequence). V was clipped by 0 bases and J by 5 bases, with 6 bases between them. CDR3 bases: TGTGCCAGCAGCTTGGTCGGGGATCAGCCCCAGCATTTT. It is translated as CASSLVGDQPQHF.

The chain joins TRBV19 to TRBJ1-5; tentative D call: TRBD1 (5 bases). CDR1 LNHDA and CDR2 SQIVND come from the germline V gene (reference sequence). CDR3 length equals 15 residues. Trimming removed 4 bases from V and 1 base from J, with 11 bases in between. The DNA for the CDR3 is TGTGCCAGTAGTACCGTTCAGGGAAGCAATCAGCCCCAGCATTTT. It translates to CASSTVQGSNQPQHF.

The chain is built from TRBV3-1 (or the pseudogene TRBV3-2) and TRBJ2-1; 8 bases are a match to TRBD2. The trim removed 0 bases at V and 3 bases at J, leaving 1 base unmatched. Germline CDR1 LGHDT, CDR2 YNNKEL (reference sequence). The CDR3 length is 15 residues. Here the CDR3 reads CASSQDTSGYNEQFF. In nucleotides, the CDR3 is TGTGCCAGCAGCCAAGATACTAGCGGCTACAATGAGCAGTTCTTC.

V and J are TRBV18 and TRBJ1-3; D gene ambiguous. Between the trimmed V and J ends, which lost 6 bases and 2 bases, there was a span of 11 bases. The CDR3 totals 14 residues. Germline CDR1 reads KGHSH; CDR2 reads LQKENI. The CDR3 region has the DNA TGTGCCAGCTCTGAAGGAGGGCCTGGAAACACCATATATTTT. Protein sequence: CASSEGGPGNTIYF.

The chain recombines TRBV9 with TRBJ2-1; TRBD2 matches at 10 bases. This CDR3 region has 16 residues. Trimming cost V 3 bases and J 8 bases; bases outside gene matches: 11. CDR1 is SGDLS, CDR2 YYNGEE, per germline. CDR3 in amino acids: CASSGLLAGVADEQFF. CDR3 bases: TGTGCCAGCAGCGGACTCCTAGCGGGAGTGGCGGATGAGCAGTTCTTC.

This clone was counted once. This chain joins TRBV3-1 (or the pseudogene TRBV3-2) and TRBJ2-7, with 7 bases aligning to TRBD2. Germline CDR1 and CDR2: LGHDT and YNNKEL (reference sequence). Trimming cost V 1 base and J 1 base; bases outside gene matches: 7. The CDR3 length is 16 residues. CDR3 amino acids: CASSQVPAGPSYEQYF. CDR3 nucleotides: TGTGCCAGCAGCCAAGTTCCAGCGGGGCCTTCCTACGAGCAGTACTTC.

This clone was seen more than once but under ten times. The CDR3 here is CASSFQGDNQPQHF. For the CDR3, the DNA is TGTGCCAGCAGCTTTCAGGGGGACAATCAGCCCCAGCATTTT. V gene TRBV5-4 combines with J gene TRBJ1-5, with TRBD1 matching 7 bases. The V and J ends lost 2 bases and 3 bases, in that order; junction bases with no gene match: 2. CDR1 and CDR2 from the germline V gene are SGHNT and YYREEE (reference sequence). There are 14 residues in the CDR3.

Only a few counts were recorded for this clone. This chain links TRBV7-5 with TRBJ2-4; the table gives TRBD1 as D, unverified against the DNA. TRBV7-5 is reported as a pseudogene. The CDR3 runs 17 residues. CDR3 bases: TGTGCCAGAAGCTTAGAGGGACAGAGATTAGCCAAAAACATTCAGTACTTC. Its translation: CARSLEGQRLAKNIQYF.

The gene calls are TRBV5-1 and TRBJ2-1, with D possibly TRBD2 on 6 matching bases. With 3 bases removed from V and 9 bases from J, the gap between germline ends came to 13 bases. This CDR3 spans 13 amino acids. Looked up from germline, CDR1 is SGHRS and CDR2 is YFSETQ. This CDR3 reads CASSSGLNGEQFF. Here the CDR3 DNA reads TGCGCCAGCAGCTCAGGACTAAATGGTGAGCAGTTCTTC.

This clone occurred once. The V call is TRBV20-1, the J call TRBJ2-7; TRBD1 matches 8 bases. CDR3 length: 14 amino acids. CDR1 and CDR2 (germline): DFQATT, SNEGSKA (reference sequence). V dropped 3 bases and J dropped 1; count of bases not matched to a gene: 5. CDR3 protein: CSASKTGVSYEQYF. DNA of the CDR3: TGCAGTGCTAGTAAGACAGGGGTTTCCTACGAGCAGTACTTC.

This clone was counted between two and nine times. The rearrangement links TRBV6-2 or TRBV6-3 to TRBJ2-7; 10 nucleotides line up with TRBD2. V lost 0 bases, J lost 4 bases, and 3 bases stayed unmatched. CDR3 length equals 15 residues. CDR1 is MNHEY and CDR2 is SVGEGT in the germline V gene. As DNA, the CDR3 is TGTGCCAGCAGTTACTCGAGCGGGAGGGCTTACGAGCAGTACTTC. Its protein product is CASSYSSGRAYEQYF.

The chain joins TRBV4-1 to TRBJ1-4; D perhaps matches TRBD1 (5 bases). CDR1 and CDR2 from the germline V gene are MGHRA and YSYEKL. V lost 2 bases and J 17 bases, leaving 18 bases between the germline ends. CDR3 size: 13 residues. CDR3 protein: CASSQSRSAGSFF. CDR3 DNA: TGCGCCAGCAGCCAATCACGGTCCGCAGGGTCCTTTTTT.

The chain links TRBV27 to TRBJ1-6, with D possibly matching TRBD1 (6 bases). Germline values: CDR1 MNHEY, CDR2 SMNVEV (reference sequence). This CDR3 region has 14 residues. Trimming stripped 8 bases from V and 5 bases from J, with 13 bases between. This chain's CDR3 is CASRLQGHNSPLHF. The CDR3 coding sequence is TGTGCCAGCCGACTACAGGGACATAATTCACCCCTCCACTTT.